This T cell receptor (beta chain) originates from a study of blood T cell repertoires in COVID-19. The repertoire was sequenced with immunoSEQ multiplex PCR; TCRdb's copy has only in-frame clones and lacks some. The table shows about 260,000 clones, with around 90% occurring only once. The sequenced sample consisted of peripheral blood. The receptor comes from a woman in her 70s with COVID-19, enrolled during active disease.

CDR3: CASRQRRGRGTGELFF. CDR3 sequence (DNA): TGTGCCAGCAGACAAAGACGGGGGAGAGGCACCGGGGAGCTGTTTTTT. The rearrangement links TRBV27 to TRBJ2-2; D possibly corresponds to TRBD2 (6 bases). The CDR3 has 16 amino acids. CDR1 and CDR2 from the germline V gene are MNHEY and SMNVEV (reference sequence). The V end lost 6 bases, the J end lost 4 bases, and 18 bases lay between the germline ends.